The clone carrying this T cell receptor (beta chain) was seen only a few times. Its antigen is as yet unknown. TCRdb fed the RACE reads into MiXCR, producing one record per CDR3 protein. The sample lists 150,000 to 200,000 distinct CDR3 sequences, roughly 14% seen once, with less than 2% in the top ten. These data come from a study of human T cells and chemical hapten exposure. Study details: The study enrolled mostly female patients with alopecia areata, totalis or universalis. Study-wide points: Donors' alopecia may make their immune response differ from healthy people's.

Time point noted: patch test 1, 2 weeks after DPC sensitization. Treatment specified: therapeutic diphenylcyclopropenone sensitization with weekly scalp DPC. This CDR3 contains 14 residues. Trimming cost V 5 bases and J 5 bases; bases outside gene matches: 8. The rearrangement uses TRBV12-3 or TRBV12-4 and TRBJ2-5; 7 bases agree with TRBD1. This clonotype originated in a woman aged 30 to 39 with alopecia areata. Some clones in this sample may be carry-over from other donors' samples. The sample was whole blood, taken in connection with sensitization to the hapten diphenylcyclopropenone (DPC). CDR3 in amino acids: CASSPQGMTETQYF. CDR3 bases: TGTGCCAGCAGTCCACAGGGGATGACGGAGACCCAGTACTTC.